One and the same sample provided the 4 T cell receptor beta chains below, sequenced in a study of cytomegalovirus exposure and HLA in healthy donors. The PCR contained 60 Vbeta and 13 Jbeta primers. Profiling relied on immunoSEQ multiplex PCR, and the TCRdb table lists in-frame clones only, not all of them. The sample records 150,000 to 200,000 clones, around 83% being singletons. The source material was PBMCs. These receptors all stem from a man aged 30 to 39 in good health and CMV-seropositive.

About this clone itself: Other DNA variants within this sample encode the same CDR3. The chain is built from TRBV7-2 and TRBJ2-5; 8 bases are shared with TRBD1. The germline CDR1 and CDR2 sequences are SGHTA and FQGNSA. The CDR3 is 14 amino acids. V lost 3 bases, J lost 2 bases, and 2 bases stayed unmatched. The CDR3 is CASSFNRGQETQYF. In DNA, the CDR3 is TGTGCCAGCAGCTTCAACAGGGGGCAAGAGACCCAGTACTTC.

The V call is TRBV19, the J call TRBJ1-2; possibly TRBD1 for D (5 bases). Trimming removed 5 bases at V and 8 bases at J, with 6 bases between. Germline assignment: CDR1 LNHDA and CDR2 SQIVND (reference sequence). The CDR3 sequence is 10 residues long. Here the CDR3 reads CASSGAGYTF. CDR3 DNA: TGTGCCAGTAGTGGGGCGGGCTACACCTTC.

The V call is TRBV11-2, the J call TRBJ2-7; 7 nucleotides agree with TRBD1. This CDR3 spans 13 amino acids. With V trimmed by 8 bases and J by 5 bases, 9 bases remained unmatched. Germline V gene sequence: CDR1 SGHAT, CDR2 FQNNGV. CDR3 bases: TGTGCCAGCTGGGGGAACAGGGGCCACGAGCAGTACTTC. Its translation is CASWGNRGHEQYF.

The CDR3 coding sequence is TGTGCCTGGAGTGTCTTCGAACTAGCGGGGGGGTACAATGAGCAGTTCTTC. Translating gives CAWSVFELAGGYNEQFF. The chain links TRBV30 to TRBJ2-1, with 13 bases aligning to TRBD2. With V trimmed by 0 bases and J by 4 bases, 6 bases remained unmatched. The CDR3 has 17 residues. CDR1 is GTSNPN and CDR2 is SVGIG in the germline V gene (reference sequence).